This TCR beta chain emerged from a study of shared clonotypes between healthy human individuals. Note on this clone: Its specificity is unknown. Other DNA sequences from this sample encode an identical CDR3 as well.

The CDR3 has 13 amino acids. CDR1 MNHEY and CDR2 SVGAGI come from the germline V gene. Trimming took off 5 bases at V and 1 base at J, with 9 bases between the two ends. A deep-level run was used for the assay. Sequencing was performed with immunoSEQ multiplex PCR; in TCRdb, only in-frame clones are kept and a portion is missing. The profile shows some 2,100,000 clones, around 95% of them singletons. Study-level points and caveats: The rarefaction results pointed to incomplete sorted-subset sequencing despite large depth. Naive CD4 clonotypes were shared across a handful of donors at 4.5% to 6%.

Recent vaccinations or acute infections were absent in the healthy HIV-negative adult donors. The chain employs TRBV6-5 and TRBJ2-7; no definite D call. This sequence originates from a man between 18 and 29 years old in good health. The sequencing sample was made of naive CD4+ T cells sorted from blood. Noted subset: CD45RA+ positively selected. The CDR3 loop reads CASSPDSSYEQYF. CDR3 in DNA: TGTGCCAGCAGTCCCGACTCGTCCTACGAGCAGTACTTC.